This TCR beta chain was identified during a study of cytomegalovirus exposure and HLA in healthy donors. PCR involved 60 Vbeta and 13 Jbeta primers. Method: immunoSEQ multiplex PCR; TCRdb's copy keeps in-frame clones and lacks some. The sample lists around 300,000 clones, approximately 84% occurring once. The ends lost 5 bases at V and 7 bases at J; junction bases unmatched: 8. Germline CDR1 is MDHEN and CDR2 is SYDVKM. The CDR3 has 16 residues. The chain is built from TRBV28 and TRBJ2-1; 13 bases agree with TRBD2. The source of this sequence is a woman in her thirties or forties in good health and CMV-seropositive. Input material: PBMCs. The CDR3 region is CASSLWTSGGGNEQFF. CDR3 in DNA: TGTGCCAGCAGTCTCTGGACTAGCGGGGGAGGGAATGAGCAGTTCTTC.